The next 7 T cell receptor beta chains were all read from a single sample in a study of technical replicates of blood from a handful of donors. Sequenced by immunoSEQ multiplex PCR; TCRdb stores in-frame clones only, minus some. Counted here are 55,000 to 60,000 clones, around 93% occurring once; the ten biggest clones make up 4.2%. The specimen was PBMCs. Source of these receptors: a human donor in good health. Some clones in this sample may be carry-over from other donors' samples.

The chain has TRBV4-3 and TRBJ2-5; TRBD2 agrees at 9 bases. Trimming cost V 4 bases and J 4 bases; bases outside gene matches: 10. Germline V gene sequence: CDR1 LGHNA, CDR2 YSLEER. CDR3 size: 16 residues. The CDR3 loop reads CASSPRGGRGRETQYF. Written as DNA, the CDR3 is TGCGCCAGCAGCCCGCGGGGGGGTAGGGGTCGAGAGACCCAGTACTTC.

Of note for this clone: The sample carries other DNA sequences with the same CDR3. The rearrangement links TRBV2 to TRBJ1-5; TRBD1 matches at 7 bases. The CDR3 totals 14 residues. V lost 6 bases to trimming and J lost 4 bases; unmatched junction nucleotides: 6. Germline V gives CDR1 SNHLY, CDR2 FYNNEI. This CDR3 reads CASSPGQRNQPQHF. For the CDR3, the DNA is TGTGCCAGCAGCCCGGGACAGAGGAATCAGCCCCAGCATTTT.

The chain employs TRBV4-2 and TRBJ1-5, with 9 nucleotides matching TRBD1. Trimming cost V 3 bases and J 2 bases; bases outside gene matches: 2. The CDR3 runs to 15 residues. CDR1 is LGHNA, CDR2 YNFKEQ, per germline. CDR3 sequence reads: CASSQRTGGNQPQHF. The CDR3 DNA sequence: TGTGCCAGCAGCCAGAGGACAGGGGGCAATCAGCCCCAGCATTTT.

This chain links TRBV23-1 with TRBJ2-2, with TRBD1 matching over 9 bases. TRBV23-1 is identified as an open reading frame with a role that is uncertain. V was pared by 3 bases and J by 2 bases, with 4 bases of the junction left unmatched. The CDR3 is 16 amino acids. The chain's CDR3 is CASSHPGQGNTGELFF. The CDR3, as DNA: TGCGCCAGCAGTCACCCGGGACAGGGAAACACCGGGGAGCTGTTTTTT.

The chain carries TRBV5-6 and TRBJ2-7; a possible D gene is TRBD2 (7 bases). The CDR3 covers 15 residues. Between the trimmed V and J ends, which lost 5 bases and 3 bases, there was a span of 18 bases. Germline V gene lookup returns CDR1 SGHDT and CDR2 YYEEEE. The CDR3 sequence: CASRVRGGLVYEQYF. DNA of the CDR3: TGTGCCAGCAGGGTGAGGGGGGGACTTGTCTACGAGCAGTACTTC. Based on the CDR3 plus reference TRBV5-6 and TRBJ2-7, the full variable domain is DAGVTQSPTHLIKTRGQQVTLRCSPKSGHDTVSWYQQALGQGPQFIFQYYEEEERQRGNFPDRFSGHQFPNYSSELNVNALLLGDSALYLCASRVRGGLVYEQYFGPGTRLTVT.

The rearrangement links TRBV14 to TRBJ2-1; the D gene is possibly TRBD2 (7 bases). The V end was cut by 4 bases, the J end by 7 bases, with 14 bases between. Germline lookup yields CDR1 SGHDN and CDR2 FVKESK. CDR3 length: 14 residues. DNA for the CDR3: TGTGCCAGCAGCCTAGTCAGGGGAGGGAATGAGCAGTTCTTC. Amino acids: CASSLVRGGNEQFF.

V gene TRBV7-2 combines with J gene TRBJ1-6, with 8 bases that match TRBD1. V lost 4 bases to trimming and J lost 9 bases; unmatched junction nucleotides: 8. CDR1 SGHTA and CDR2 FQGNSA come from the germline V gene. There are 15 residues in the CDR3. Here the CDR3 reads CASSSIRDRTSPLHF. The CDR3 bases are TGTGCCAGCAGCTCAATCCGGGACAGGACTTCACCCCTCCACTTT.